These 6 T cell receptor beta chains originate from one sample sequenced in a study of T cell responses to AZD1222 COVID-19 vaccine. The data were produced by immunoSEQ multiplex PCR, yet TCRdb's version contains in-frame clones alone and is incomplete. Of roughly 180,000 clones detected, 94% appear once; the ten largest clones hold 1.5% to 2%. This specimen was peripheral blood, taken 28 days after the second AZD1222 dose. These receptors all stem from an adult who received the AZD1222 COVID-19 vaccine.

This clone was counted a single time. CDR3 protein: CASSVGEIAGQYEQYF. The CDR3 DNA reads as TGTGCCAGCAGCGTAGGGGAAATAGCGGGCCAATACGAGCAGTACTTC. The rearrangement links TRBV9 to TRBJ2-7, with 7 positions matching TRBD2. Germline V gene sequence: CDR1 SGDLS, CDR2 YYNGEE. V dropped 0 bases and J dropped 4; count of bases not matched to a gene: 10. The CDR3 covers 16 residues.

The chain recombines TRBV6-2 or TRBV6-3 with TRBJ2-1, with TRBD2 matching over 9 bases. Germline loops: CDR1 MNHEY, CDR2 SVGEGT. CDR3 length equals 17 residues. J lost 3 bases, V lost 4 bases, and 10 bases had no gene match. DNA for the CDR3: TGTGCCAGCAGTTCAGCCTTAGCGGGGGACGACTACAATGAGCAGTTCTTC. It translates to CASSSALAGDDYNEQFF.

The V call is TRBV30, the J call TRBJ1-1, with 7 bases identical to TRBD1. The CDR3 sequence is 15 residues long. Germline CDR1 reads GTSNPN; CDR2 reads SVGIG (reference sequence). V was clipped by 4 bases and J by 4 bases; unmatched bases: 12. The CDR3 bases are TGTGCCTGGATACCTAAGGGGGCGGCCAGCACTGAAGCTTTCTTT. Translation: CAWIPKGAASTEAFF. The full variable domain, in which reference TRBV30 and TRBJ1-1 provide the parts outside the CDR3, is SQTIHQWPATLVQPVGSPLSLECTVEGTSNPNLYWYRQAAGRGLQLLFYSVGIGQISSEVPQNLSASRPQDRQFILSSKKLLLSDSGFYLCAWIPKGAASTEAFFGQGTRLTVV.

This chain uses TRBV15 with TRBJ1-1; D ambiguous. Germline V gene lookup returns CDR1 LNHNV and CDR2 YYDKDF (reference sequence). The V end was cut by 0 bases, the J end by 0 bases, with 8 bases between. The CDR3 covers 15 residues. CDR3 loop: CATSRDWSLNTEAFF. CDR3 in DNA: TGTGCCACCAGCAGAGATTGGAGTTTGAACACTGAAGCTTTCTTT.

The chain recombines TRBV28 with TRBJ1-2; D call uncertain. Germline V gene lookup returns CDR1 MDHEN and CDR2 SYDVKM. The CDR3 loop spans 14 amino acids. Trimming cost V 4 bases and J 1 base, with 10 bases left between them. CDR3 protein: CASSSGPDNYGYTF. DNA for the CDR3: TGTGCCAGCAGTTCCGGGCCAGATAACTATGGCTACACCTTC.

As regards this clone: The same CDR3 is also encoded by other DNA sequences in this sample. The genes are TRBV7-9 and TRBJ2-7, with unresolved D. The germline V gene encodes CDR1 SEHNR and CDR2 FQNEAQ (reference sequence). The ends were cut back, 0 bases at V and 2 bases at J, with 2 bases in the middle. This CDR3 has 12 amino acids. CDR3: CASSLATYEQYF. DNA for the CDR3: TGTGCCAGCAGCTTAGCCACCTACGAGCAGTACTTC. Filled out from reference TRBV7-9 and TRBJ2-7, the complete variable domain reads DTGVSQNPRHKITKRGQNVTFRCDPISEHNRLYWYRQTLGQGPEFLTYFQNEAQLEKSRLLSDRFSAERPKGSFSTLEIQRTEQGDSAMYLCASSLATYEQYFGPGTRLTVT.